This TCR beta chain was found in a study of regulatory T cells. Study-wide results and limits: In patients, unique TRB V-J pairs were restricted and V/J usage skewed, especially in Tregs.

This clone was seen a single time. The antigen is undetermined. Amplification used 52 TRBV primers and 13 TRBJ primers. TCRdb keeps only in-frame clones here, not all; method: immunoSEQ multiplex PCR. This sample has some 20,000 clones; under 95% occur once, and the top ten carry around 3.3%. Trimming removed 5 bases at V and 2 bases at J, with 13 bases between. Per germline, CDR1 SGHVS and CDR2 FNYEAQ. CDR3 length: 14 residues. A couple of CD3G-deficient patients had more severe autoimmunity; all had some. Patients, 2 to 39 years old, had expanded memory T-cell proportions. The genes are TRBV7-6 and TRBJ2-7; perhaps TRBD2 as D (6 bases). The TCR originated in a child under 10 years old with CD3G deficiency. Sequenced: CD8+ T cells sorted from blood. The DNA of the CDR3 is TGTGCCAGCAGCAACCGGGACTCACCCTACGAGCAGTACTTC. This translates into CASSNRDSPYEQYF. Variable domain in full (rest from reference TRBV7-6 and TRBJ2-7): GAGVSQSPRYKVTKRGQDVALRCDPISGHVSLYWYRQALGQGPEFLTYFNYEAQQDKSGLPNDRFSAERPEGSISTLTIQRTEQRDSAMYRCASSNRDSPYEQYFGPGTRLTVT.